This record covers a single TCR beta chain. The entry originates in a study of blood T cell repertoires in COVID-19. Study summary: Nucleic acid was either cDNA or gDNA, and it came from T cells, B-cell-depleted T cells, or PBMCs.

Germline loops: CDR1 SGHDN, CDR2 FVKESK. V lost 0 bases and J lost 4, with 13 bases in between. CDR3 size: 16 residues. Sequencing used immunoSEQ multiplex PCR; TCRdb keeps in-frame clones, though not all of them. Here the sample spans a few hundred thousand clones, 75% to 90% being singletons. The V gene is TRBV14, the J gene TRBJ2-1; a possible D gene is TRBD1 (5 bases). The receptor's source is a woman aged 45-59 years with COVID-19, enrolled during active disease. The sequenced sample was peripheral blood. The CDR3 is CASSQDRTGAYNEQFF. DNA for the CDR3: TGTGCCAGCAGCCAAGATAGAACAGGAGCATACAATGAGCAGTTCTTC. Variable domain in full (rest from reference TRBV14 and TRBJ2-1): EAGVTQFPSHSVIEKGQTVTLRCDPISGHDNLYWYRRVMGKEIKFLLHFVKESKQDESGMPNNRFLAERTGGTYSTLKVQPAELEDSGVYFCASSQDRTGAYNEQFFGPGTRLTVL.